This T cell receptor beta chain comes out of a study of PD-1 blockade in classical Hodgkin lymphoma. TCRdb's table, derived via immunoSEQ multiplex PCR, lists solely in-frame clones and lacks some. The repertoire includes 25,000 or so clones, about three quarters of them detected once, and 15% to 20% sits in the top ten. After autologous stem cell transplantation all patients relapsed, and prior brentuximab vedotin exposure differed between cohorts. Findings and limits, study-wide: Healthy donors were reported to have higher baseline TCR diversity than newly diagnosed patients.

In regard to this clone: Its antigen remains unidentified.

This CDR3 is 16 amino acids long. Deletions cut 2 bases from V and 0 bases from J, with 12 bases between. Germline V lookup: CDR1 SGHRS, CDR2 YFSETQ. This sequence originates from a human donor with classical Hodgkin lymphoma. This material consisted of peripheral blood mononuclear cells (PBMCs), taken at baseline. The rearrangement links TRBV5-1 to TRBJ2-1; D possibly corresponds to TRBD2 (6 bases). CDR3 in DNA: TGCGCCAGCAGCTTAGTAGCGGTTAGCTCCTACAATGAGCAGTTCTTC. The encoded protein is CASSLVAVSSYNEQFF.